In its sample, the clone carrying this T cell receptor beta chain was seen many times. Its antigen is unknown. This CDR3 contains 18 residues. Germline values: CDR1 MGHDK, CDR2 SYGVNS. Germline trimming cut 4 bases from V and 5 bases from J; bases unmatched to any gene: 8. The entry originates in a study of identical twins. The study, taken as a whole, reports: Alpha sequences that were out-of-frame and twin-shared showed an excess of low generation probability.

MiXCR was run by TCRdb on the 5' RACE reads, yielding one entry per CDR3 protein. This repertoire shows approximately 410,000 distinct CDR3 sequences, approximately 17% found once; its top ten account for roughly 12%. This sequence was found in a middle-aged man in good health. The sequencing input was naive T cells sorted from blood. This chain links TRBV25-1 with TRBJ2-1, with 16 bases matching TRBD2. The CDR3, as DNA: TGTGCCAGCAGTGGGGGACTAGCGGGAGGGCCCAACAACAATGAGCAGTTCTTC. It translates to CASSGGLAGGPNNNEQFF. The complete variable domain, with remaining parts taken from reference TRBV25-1 and TRBJ2-1, reads EADIYQTPRYLVIGTGKKITLECSQTMGHDKMYWYQQDPGMELHLIHYSYGVNSTEKGDLSSESTVSRIRTEHFPLTLESARPSHTSQYLCASSGGLAGGPNNNEQFFGPGTRLTVL.